This T cell receptor (beta chain) is from a study of T-cell memory formation after mild COVID-19. Whole-study findings and limits: The authors left the SARS-CoV-2 specificity of second-wave clones peaking on day 37 unconfirmed.

In this sample, this clonotype turned up a few times. Its target is not known. The CDR3 has 15 residues. Trimming took 0 bases from V and 1 from J, leaving 9 bases between them. Germline V gene data show CDR1 as MGHRA and CDR2 as YSYEKL. Constant-segment-primed 5'RACE gave TCR alpha and TCR beta cDNA libraries with sample barcodes and UMIs. TCRdb passed the 5' RACE reads through MiXCR, listing each CDR3 protein once. The sample has hundreds of thousands of distinct CDR3 sequences, less than 20% seen once. The sequenced material came from PBMCs or a T cell subset sorted from them (not recorded which). The genes are TRBV4-1 and TRBJ1-2; maybe TRBD1 (5 bases). This TCR came from a man in his late teens or twenties who had mild COVID-19 (a few samples of this study predate the infection). Cell type and time point are not known. CDR3 region: CASSQDRGSNYGYTF. The CDR3 nucleotides read TGCGCCAGCAGCCAAGATAGGGGAAGTAACTATGGCTACACCTTC.